Listed below are T cell receptor beta chains from one sample, sequenced in a study of blood T cell repertoires in COVID-19. Clones were read by immunoSEQ multiplex PCR, and TCRdb kept only the in-frame ones, dropping some. Of more than 250,000 clones in the sample, approximately 92% are singletons; the top ten hold less than 20%. Input material: PBMCs or T cells enriched from blood (not recorded which). The receptor set was obtained from a woman aged 25 to 39 who had recovered from COVID-19. Both conserved end residues are part of each CDR3. D genes are given only for firm matches. A row's size may be missing; if present it is once, few, many or a size class.

j_call v_call d_call clone_size cdr3_nt cdr3_aa
TRBJ2-5 TRBV5-1 NA NA TGCGCCAGCAGCTTGGACAGGGCGTACCAAGAGACCCAGTACTTC CASSLDRAYQETQYF
TRBJ2-3 TRBV5-4 NA once TGTGCCAGCAGCCAGGCTCGTGGAGATACGCAGTATTTT CASSQARGDTQYF
TRBJ2-1 TRBV7-3 NA NA TGTGCCAGCAGCTTAGGGCTAGCCCCCTCCTACAATGAGCAGTTCTTC CASSLGLAPSYNEQFF
TRBJ1-2 TRBV6-5 TRBD1 NA TGTGCCAGCAGTCCAGGGACAGCTAACTATGGCTACACCTTC CASSPGTANYGYTF
TRBJ1-3 TRBV19 TRBD1 NA TGTGCCAGTAGTATACTTACAGGGGCTGGAAACACCATATATTTT CASSILTGAGNTIYF
TRBJ2-3 TRBV7-9 TRBD1 NA TGTGCCAGCAGCTTAGGGGACAGGGCCCTTGAGGATACGCAGTATTTT CASSLGDRALEDTQYF
TRBJ2-2 TRBV29-1 NA NA TGCAGCGTTGAAGATCTTGGGGGCATTACCGGGGAGCTGTTTTTT CSVEDLGGITGELFF
TRBJ2-1 TRBV6-5 NA NA TGTGCCAGCAGTTCACCCGGGTTTCGCAATGAGCAGTTCTTC CASSSPGFRNEQFF
TRBJ1-2 TRBV28 NA NA TGTGCCAGCAGCCCAGATGCTAACTATGGCTACACCTTC CASSPDANYGYTF
TRBJ1-5 TRBV18 TRBD1 NA TGTGCCAGCTCACCAGGGACAGGGATCAATCAGCCCCAGCATTTT CASSPGTGINQPQHF
TRBJ1-5 TRBV28 NA NA TGTGCCAGCAGCCCAGGCCCGTTGGGCAATCAGCCCCAGCATTTT CASSPGPLGNQPQHF
TRBJ2-2 TRBV2 TRBD1 NA TGTGCCAGCAAAGGGGACAGCGTGGTCGGGGAGCTGTTTTTT CASKGDSVVGELFF
TRBJ2-7 TRBV11-3 TRBD1 NA TGTGCCAGCAGCTACCGGGACAGCTCCTACGAGCAGTACTTC CASSYRDSSYEQYF
TRBJ1-3 TRBV10-3 NA once TGTGCCATCAGTGAGTCGCCGACTGCGTCACCTGGAAACACCATATATTTT CAISESPTASPGNTIYF
TRBJ2-1 TRBV7-5 NA once TGTGCCAGAAGCGCCCGATACAGGTACAATGAGCAGTTCTTC CARSARYRYNEQFF
TRBJ1-5 TRBV4-1 TRBD1 NA TGCGCCAGCAGCCCGACAGGGATCGGCAATCAGCCCCAGCATTTT CASSPTGIGNQPQHF
TRBJ2-7 TRBV13 NA NA TGTGCCAGCAGCTTAGAGCAGGGATTGGGGGAGCAGTACTTC CASSLEQGLGEQYF
TRBJ1-2 TRBV27 NA NA TGTGCCAGCAGTCGCAGGGGATTTGCTGGCTACACCTTC CASSRRGFAGYTF
TRBJ1-2 TRBV5-6 NA NA TGTGCCAGCAGCTTGCTGGACAGAACGAACTATGGCTACACCTTC CASSLLDRTNYGYTF
TRBJ1-2 TRBV9 NA once TGTGCCAGCAGCGTAGATCTCCGGACAGACTATGGCTACACCTTC CASSVDLRTDYGYTF
TRBJ2-3 TRBV29-1 NA once TGCAGCGTTGAGTCCAGATACACAGATACGCAGTATTTT CSVESRYTDTQYF
TRBJ2-7 TRBV7-6 NA NA TGTGCCAGCTCCGAAGGAGGGCAGCAGTACTTC CASSEGGQQYF
TRBJ2-5 TRBV5-1 TRBD1 NA TGCGCCAGCAGCTTAGGACAGGGGGCCCAACAAGAGACCCAGTACTTC CASSLGQGAQQETQYF
TRBJ2-1 TRBV6-2/TRBV6-3 NA NA TGTGCCAGCAGTCTGGGGCCCTTTGGAAATGAGCAGTTCTTC CASSLGPFGNEQFF
TRBJ2-7 TRBV18 TRBD1 NA TGTGCCAGCTCAGTCCGGGACAGGGCCTCCTACGAGCAGTACTTC CASSVRDRASYEQYF
TRBJ2-1 TRBV5-5 NA once TGTGCCAGCAGCTTGGATGGGACACACTACAATGAGCAGTTCTTC CASSLDGTHYNEQFF
TRBJ2-7 TRBV18 TRBD2 NA TGTGCCAGCTCAACCGGGACTAGTAACGAGCAGTACTTC CASSTGTSNEQYF
TRBJ1-6 TRBV18 TRBD1 NA TGTGCCAGCTCACCAAATACCCCGGGAACAGGGGACTCACCCCTCCACTTT CASSPNTPGTGDSPLHF
TRBJ2-5 TRBV27 NA NA TGTGCCAGCAGTTACGGCCGGGACTTAGGCCAAGAGACCCAGTACTTC CASSYGRDLGQETQYF
TRBJ1-3 TRBV11-2 NA NA TGTGCCAGCAGCTTAGATACTGGAAACACCATATATTTT CASSLDTGNTIYF
TRBJ1-2 TRBV27 NA NA TGTGCCAGCAGTTTTGGAGGGAACTATGGCTACACCTTC CASSFGGNYGYTF
TRBJ1-1 TRBV28 NA once TGTGCCAGCCCCAAGACGGGAGGGAAGGTTACTGAAGCTTTCTTT CASPKTGGKVTEAFF
TRBJ1-6 TRBV6-5 TRBD1 NA TGTGCCAGCAGTTACTCGAGGACAGGAGATTCACCCCTCCACTTT CASSYSRTGDSPLHF